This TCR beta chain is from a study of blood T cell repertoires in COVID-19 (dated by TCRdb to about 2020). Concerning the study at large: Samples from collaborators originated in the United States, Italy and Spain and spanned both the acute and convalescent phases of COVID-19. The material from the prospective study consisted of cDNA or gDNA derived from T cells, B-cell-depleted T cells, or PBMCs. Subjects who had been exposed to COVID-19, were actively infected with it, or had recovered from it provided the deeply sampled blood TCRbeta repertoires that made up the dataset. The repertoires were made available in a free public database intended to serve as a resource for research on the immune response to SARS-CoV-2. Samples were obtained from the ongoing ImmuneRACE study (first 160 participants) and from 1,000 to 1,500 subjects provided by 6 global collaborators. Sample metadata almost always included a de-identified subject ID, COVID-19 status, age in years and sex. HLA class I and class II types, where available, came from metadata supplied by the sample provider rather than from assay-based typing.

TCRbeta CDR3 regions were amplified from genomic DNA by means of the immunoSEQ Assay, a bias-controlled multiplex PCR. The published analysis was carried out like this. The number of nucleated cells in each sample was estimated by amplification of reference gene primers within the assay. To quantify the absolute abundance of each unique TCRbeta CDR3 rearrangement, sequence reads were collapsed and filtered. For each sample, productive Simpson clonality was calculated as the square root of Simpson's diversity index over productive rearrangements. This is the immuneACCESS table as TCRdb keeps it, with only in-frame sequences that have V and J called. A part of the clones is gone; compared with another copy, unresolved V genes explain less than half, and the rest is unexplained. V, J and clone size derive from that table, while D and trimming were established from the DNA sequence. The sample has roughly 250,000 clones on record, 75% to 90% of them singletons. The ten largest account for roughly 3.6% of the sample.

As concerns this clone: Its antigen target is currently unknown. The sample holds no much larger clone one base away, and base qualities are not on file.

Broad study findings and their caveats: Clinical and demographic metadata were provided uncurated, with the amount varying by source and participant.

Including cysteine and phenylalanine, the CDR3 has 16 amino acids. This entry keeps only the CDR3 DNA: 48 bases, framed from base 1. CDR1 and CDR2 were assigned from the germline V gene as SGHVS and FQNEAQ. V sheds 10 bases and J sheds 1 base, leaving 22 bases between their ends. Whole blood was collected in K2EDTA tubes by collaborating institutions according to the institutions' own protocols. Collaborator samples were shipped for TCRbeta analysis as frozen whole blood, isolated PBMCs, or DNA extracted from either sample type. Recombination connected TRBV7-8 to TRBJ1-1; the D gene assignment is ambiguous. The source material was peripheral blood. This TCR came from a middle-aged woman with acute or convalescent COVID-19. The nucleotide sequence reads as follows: TGTGCCACCAAGACGGGCGTCCGGGAGGCGAACACTGAAGCTTTCTTT. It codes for CATKTGVREANTEAFF.